Here is one T cell receptor beta chain with its context. Its antigen is not known. Libraries were prepared by immunoSEQ multiplex PCR; TCRdb keeps only in-frame clonotypes and omits some of them. The data contain approximately 84,000 clones, roughly nine tenths of them seen just once; the ten biggest clones take up approximately 2.5%. These data are taken from a study of T cell responses to AZD1222 COVID-19 vaccine. General study points: White British donors predominated, females outnumbered males, and clonal diversity was possibly underestimated.

The V end was cut by 4 bases, the J end by 6 bases, with 12 bases between. CDR3 length equals 13 residues. The germline V gene has CDR1 SNHLY and CDR2 FYNNEI. The sequenced sample was peripheral blood, obtained on day 0 of AZD1222 vaccination. The J gene is TRBJ1-2, the V gene TRBV2; a weak D match, TRBD1 (5 bases). The TCR was taken from an adult in good health. The CDR3 nucleotides read TGTGCCAGCAGTGTCGGGGGGGGTGATGGCTACACCTTC. Its translation is CASSVGGGDGYTF.